One and the same sample provided the 22 T cell receptor beta chains below, sequenced in a study of T cell changes during pregnancy in multiple sclerosis. Assay: immunoSEQ multiplex PCR; the TCRdb copy retains only in-frame clones and omits some. The sample records approximately 21,000 clones, more than 85% being singletons. The sequenced sample was CD8+ T cells from peripheral blood mononuclear cells, obtained after pregnancy. The receptors stem from a female donor in good health, enrolled as a control in a pregnancy study.

Here the CDR3 DNA reads TGTGCCAGCAGTTACGTGTTAGCGGGAGCGGGCGAGCAGTTCTTC. It specifies CASSYVLAGAGEQFF. The V gene is TRBV6-5, the J gene TRBJ2-1; the match to TRBD2 covers 9 bases. The CDR3 consists of 15 residues. Germline CDR1 and CDR2: MNHEY and SVGAGI. V was clipped by 2 bases and J by 10 bases; unmatched bases: 9.

J is TRBJ2-3 and V is TRBV5-6, with TRBD2 matching over 10 bases. With 1 base clipped from V and 8 bases from J, the junction kept 10 bases outside the gene matches. The germline V gene has CDR1 SGHDT and CDR2 YYEEEE. CDR3 size: 16 residues. CDR3 residues: CASSLSQERGGGTQYF. The CDR3, as DNA: TGTGCCAGCAGCTTGTCCCAAGAGCGGGGGGGCGGTACGCAGTATTTT.

The chain is built from TRBV12-1 and TRBJ1-6; the DNA was not compared with TRBD1, the D call given in the table. TRBV12-1 counts as a pseudogene. CDR3 length equals 18 residues. This CDR3 reads CASNLPGHGSSYNSPLHF. The CDR3 region has the DNA TGTGCCAGCAACCTACCGGGACACGGAAGCTCCTATAATTCACCCCTCCACTTT.

V is TRBV25-1 and J is TRBJ2-7; a possible D gene is TRBD1 (6 bases). The CDR3 totals 14 residues. V was pared by 5 bases and J by 0 bases, with 11 bases between. CDR1 MGHDK and CDR2 SYGVNS come from the germline V gene. The CDR3 DNA is TGTGCCAGCAGTCCTCGGACAGTCTCCTACGAGCAGTACTTC. This gives the protein CASSPRTVSYEQYF.

This rearrangement joins TRBV7-2 to TRBJ1-5, with D uncertain. V lost 5 bases to trimming and J lost 0 bases, with 5 bases between them. CDR1 is SGHTA and CDR2 is FQGNSA in the germline V gene. This CDR3 contains 13 residues. The CDR3 reads CASSQNSNQPQHF. The CDR3 DNA follows: TGTGCCAGCAGCCAGAATAGCAATCAGCCCCAGCATTTT.

This clone was seen more than once but under ten times. The chain carries TRBV21-1 and TRBJ1-2. TRBV21-1 is a pseudogene segment. This CDR3 has 12 amino acids. The CDR3 is CASKGRGYGYTF. The CDR3 region has the DNA TGTGCCAGCAAGGGGCGGGGCTATGGCTACACCTTC.

The chain links TRBV4-1 to TRBJ2-5, with TRBD2 as a possible D gene (6 bases). The germline V gene encodes CDR1 MGHRA and CDR2 YSYEKL. Between the trimmed V and J ends, which lost 2 bases and 4 bases, there was a span of 17 bases. CDR3 size: 16 residues. CDR3 protein: CASSQFVGGGRETQYF. In DNA, the CDR3 is TGCGCCAGCAGCCAATTTGTGGGAGGAGGGCGAGAGACCCAGTACTTC.

The chain joins TRBV14 to TRBJ1-2, with D perhaps TRBD1 (6 bases). Germline V CDR1 and CDR2: SGHDN, FVKESK. Trimming removed 1 base from V and 8 bases from J, with 14 bases in between. The CDR3 is made up of 14 amino acids. The CDR3 bases are TGTGCCAGCAGCCAAGCTCAGGGGTCGGGAGGCTACACCTTC. This sequence encodes CASSQAQGSGGYTF.

This clone occurred once. V gene TRBV9 combines with J gene TRBJ2-3; 8 bases fit TRBD2. The V and J ends lost 6 bases and 2 bases, in that order; junction bases with no gene match: 8. This CDR3 is built from 15 residues. Germline CDR1 SGDLS, CDR2 YYNGEE. CDR3 coding DNA: TGTGCCAGCACCCCAGCGGGGGCGTACACAGATACGCAGTATTTT. This encodes CASTPAGAYTDTQYF.

The J gene is TRBJ1-2, the V gene TRBV18; 7 positions agree with TRBD1. This CDR3 is 15 amino acids long. Trimming removed 0 bases from V and 0 bases from J; junction bases left unmatched: 1. Germline CDR1 reads KGHSH; CDR2 reads LQKENI. CDR3 region: CASSPPTGSNYGYTF. CDR3 DNA: TGTGCCAGCTCACCACCGACAGGGTCTAACTATGGCTACACCTTC.

The V gene is TRBV15, the J gene TRBJ1-1, with 9 bases fitting TRBD1. The V segment lost 5 bases and the J segment 5 bases; nucleotides outside the gene matches: 9. The CDR3 runs 15 residues. CDR1 LNHNV and CDR2 YYDKDF come from the germline V gene (reference sequence). The CDR3 sequence: CATSLDRGIGTEAFF. In DNA, the CDR3 is TGTGCCACCAGCCTGGACAGGGGAATTGGGACTGAAGCTTTCTTT.

The chain employs TRBV4-3 and TRBJ1-1, with D unresolved. The CDR3 runs 15 residues. CDR1 LGHNA and CDR2 YSLEER come from the germline V gene. V was clipped by 3 bases and J by 3 bases, with 14 bases between them. The CDR3 DNA reads TGCGCCAGCAGCCAGGGTACCGGCGGTTACACTGAAGCTTTCTTT. Protein: CASSQGTGGYTEAFF.

This clone came up once. The genes are TRBV6-1 and TRBJ1-1, with TRBD1 matching over 7 bases. Germline CDR1 and CDR2: MNHNS and SASEGT. The CDR3 covers 13 residues. Losses at the gene ends were 6 bases for V and 11 bases for J; bases not matched to a gene: 12. CDR3 protein: CASRIQTGLDAFF. The CDR3 nucleotides are TGTGCCAGCAGAATACAGACAGGGTTGGACGCTTTCTTT.

This clone has just a few counts. CDR3: CASSYGGIYEQYF. CDR3 in DNA: TGTGCCAGCAGTTACGGGGGGATCTACGAGCAGTACTTC. The chain couples TRBV28 to TRBJ2-7; 7 bases line up with TRBD2. With V trimmed by 4 bases and J by 3 bases, 3 bases remained unmatched. Germline V gene lookup returns CDR1 MDHEN and CDR2 SYDVKM. This CDR3 is built from 13 residues.

The DNA for the CDR3 is TGTGCCTGGAGTGTAGGACAGGACTACGAGCAGTACTTC. It codes for CAWSVGQDYEQYF. The chain employs TRBV30 and TRBJ2-7, with TRBD1 identical over 7 bases. Germline values: CDR1 GTSNPN, CDR2 SVGIG (reference sequence). The CDR3 covers 13 residues. J gave up 3 bases and V 0 bases, and 2 bases lay outside the gene matches.

V usage is TRBV7-6 and J usage is TRBJ2-1; TRBD2 aligns across 10 bases. The CDR3 covers 15 residues. CDR1 and CDR2 from the germline V gene are SGHVS and FNYEAQ. J lost 4 bases, V lost 3 bases, and 3 bases had no gene match. This chain's CDR3 is CASSLSGGGYNEQFF. In DNA, the CDR3 is TGTGCCAGCAGCTTGAGCGGGGGGGGTTACAATGAGCAGTTCTTC.

The rearrangement links TRBV15 to TRBJ2-7; 7 bases align to TRBD1. V shed 3 bases, J shed 3 bases, and the junction held 8 bases outside the gene matches. Per the germline V gene, CDR1 is LNHNV and CDR2 is YYDKDF (reference sequence). CDR3 size: 15 residues. CDR3 in DNA: TGTGCCACCAGCAGCCCCCGGGACAGCAGCTACGAGCAGTACTTC. Its translation: CATSSPRDSSYEQYF.

This chain connects TRBV9 to TRBJ2-5, with 7 bases aligning to TRBD2. V lost 7 bases to trimming and J lost 3 bases; unmatched junction nucleotides: 18. Germline V CDR1 and CDR2: SGDLS, YYNGEE. The CDR3 is made up of 17 amino acids. Here the CDR3 DNA reads TGTGCCAGCGCCCGACGGGGGTTGGGGCTAGCGGAAGAGACCCAGTACTTC. Amino acids: CASARRGLGLAEETQYF.

The J gene is TRBJ2-7, the V gene TRBV7-6, with 7 bases identical to TRBD1. The CDR3 runs 12 residues. In germline, CDR1 is SGHVS, CDR2 FNYEAQ. V was clipped by 3 bases and J by 6 bases; unmatched bases: 2. The CDR3 loop reads CASSLSGGEQYF. CDR3 sequence (DNA): TGTGCCAGCAGCTTGTCAGGGGGCGAGCAGTACTTC. Complete variable domain (other parts from reference TRBV7-6 and TRBJ2-7): GAGVSQSPRYKVTKRGQDVALRCDPISGHVSLYWYRQALGQGPEFLTYFNYEAQQDKSGLPNDRFSAERPEGSISTLTIQRTEQRDSAMYRCASSLSGGEQYFGPGTRLTVT.

The chain recombines TRBV29-1 with TRBJ1-1, with TRBD1 identical over 7 bases. The germline CDR1 and CDR2 sequences are SQVTM and ANQGSEA. The CDR3 sequence is 14 residues long. V dropped 7 bases and J dropped 4; count of bases not matched to a gene: 12. The CDR3 is CSASLRGQGTEAFF. The CDR3 DNA reads TGCAGCGCCAGCTTGAGGGGGCAAGGCACTGAAGCTTTCTTT.

The rearrangement links TRBV7-9 to TRBJ2-5; TRBD2 matches at 9 bases. In germline, CDR1 is SEHNR, CDR2 FQNEAQ (reference sequence). This CDR3 is built from 15 residues. V lost 7 bases and J lost 5; bases outside the gene matches: 11. The CDR3 here is CASTRGSGRRETQYF. The CDR3 bases are TGTGCCAGCACCCGGGGTAGCGGGAGAAGGGAGACCCAGTACTTC.

This rearrangement joins TRBV30 to TRBJ2-1, with 15 bases identical to TRBD2. V shed 3 bases, J shed 6 bases, and the junction held 6 bases outside the gene matches. Germline loops: CDR1 GTSNPN, CDR2 SVGIG (reference sequence). The CDR3 has 16 amino acids. In nucleotides, the CDR3 is TGTGCCTGGAGGCTGAGGACTAGCGGGGGGGTCAATGAGCAGTTCTTC. Amino acid sequence: CAWRLRTSGGVNEQFF.